The rows below give T cell receptor beta chains drawn from one sample of a study of cytomegalovirus exposure and HLA in healthy donors. Method: immunoSEQ multiplex PCR; TCRdb's copy keeps in-frame clones and lacks some. The top ten hold roughly 7% of the sample, which has 53,000 or so clones, roughly 75% seen once. The specimen was PBMCs. The receptors shown here come from a man younger than 40 in good health and CMV-seropositive. The CDR3 runs from the conserved cysteine through the conserved F or W. D genes are given only for firm matches. Not all rows give a size; the values are once, few, many and, for expanded clones, a class.

>TRBJ2-7|NA|TRBD2|TRBV2
CASSEGGGAYEQYF
TGTGCCAGCAGTGAAGGCGGGGGGGCTTACGAGCAGTACTTC
>TRBJ1-1|few|TRBD1|TRBV6-5
CASSYSTGVRLLAFF
TGTGCCAGCAGTTACTCGACAGGGGTCAGGTTGTTAGCTTTCTTT
>TRBJ2-5|few|TRBD2|TRBV5-4
CASTTWGLAGPGRHQETQYF
TGTGCCAGCACAACCTGGGGGCTAGCGGGCCCGGGACGCCACCAAGAGACCCAGTACTTC
>TRBJ1-3|NA|NA|TRBV5-8
CASSPTPAGLTGNTIYF
TGTGCCAGCAGCCCGACCCCGGCGGGGCTAACTGGAAACACCATATATTTT
>TRBJ2-7|NA|TRBD1|TRBV7-2
CASSSHHRGLTYEQYF
TGTGCCAGCAGCTCGCATCACAGGGGCCTAACCTACGAGCAGTACTTC
>TRBJ1-1|NA|NA|TRBV6-5
CASRNMNTEAFF
TGTGCCAGCAGAAACATGAACACTGAAGCTTTCTTT
>TRBJ2-5|NA|TRBD2|TRBV7-3
CASSSGLAGGQETQYF
TGTGCCAGCAGCTCTGGACTAGCGGGGGGGCAAGAGACCCAGTACTTC
>TRBJ1-5|few|NA|TRBV6-1
CASSETDDQPQHF
TGTGCCAGCAGTGAAACAGACGATCAGCCCCAGCATTTT
>TRBJ1-1|few|TRBD1|TRBV28
CASTPGGLGAMNTEAFF
TGTGCCAGCACACCAGGGGGTTTGGGGGCGATGAACACTGAAGCTTTCTTT
>TRBJ2-3|NA|NA|TRBV30
CAWRGDTSASTDTQYF
TGTGCCTGGAGGGGGGACACATCAGCTAGCACAGATACGCAGTATTTT
>TRBJ2-1|once|TRBD1|TRBV6-5
CASRQGIGYEQFF
TGTGCCAGCCGACAGGGAATTGGGTATGAGCAGTTCTTC
>TRBJ1-2|once|NA|TRBV27
CASSLSMGVFLGGYTF
TGTGCCAGCAGTTTATCGATGGGAGTCTTCTTGGGGGGCTACACCTTC
>TRBJ1-2|NA|NA|TRBV28
CASSIQNGPANYGYTF
TGTGCCAGCAGCATTCAAAACGGTCCCGCTAACTATGGCTACACCTTC
>TRBJ2-5|NA|NA|TRBV5-6
CASSLEEVGTQYF
TGTGCCAGCAGCTTGGAGGAGGTGGGGACCCAGTACTTC
>TRBJ1-4|NA|NA|TRBV7-9
CASRVSGNEKLFF
TGTGCCAGCAGAGTTTCAGGGAATGAAAAACTGTTTTTT
>TRBJ1-5|NA|TRBD1|TRBV4-1
CASSPGTAANQPQHF
TGCGCCAGCAGCCCCGGGACAGCGGCAAATCAGCCCCAGCATTTT
>TRBJ1-2|NA|TRBD1|TRBV28
CASSPGDRGRGYGYTF
TGTGCCAGCAGTCCCGGGGACAGGGGCAGGGGCTATGGCTACACCTTC